The 18 T cell receptor beta chains reported below all come from one sample, sequenced in a study of cytomegalovirus exposure and HLA in healthy donors. 13 Jbeta primers and 60 Vbeta primers were used for the PCR. The protocol was immunoSEQ multiplex PCR, while the TCRdb copy is restricted to in-frame clones and leaves out a portion. The sample comprises more than 95,000 clones, about 80% of which are singletons, and approximately 3.9% rests with the top ten. Sequenced material: PBMCs. The receptors stem from a man between 35 and 55 years old in good health and CMV-seronegative.

CDR3 coding DNA: TGTGCCAGCAGCGTCGGACACAGTCCCATCGAGCAGTACTTC. It specifies CASSVGHSPIEQYF. The chain has TRBV5-6 and TRBJ2-5, with D perhaps TRBD1 (5 bases). The J call is doubtful: the DNA matches TRBJ2-7 better. Per germline, CDR1 SGHDT and CDR2 YYEEEE. The CDR3 totals 14 residues.

V and J are TRBV5-1 and TRBJ2-1, with 7 bases lining up with TRBD2. This CDR3 is built from 15 residues. V lost 4 bases and J lost 9; bases outside the gene matches: 13. Germline V gives CDR1 SGHRS, CDR2 YFSETQ. The CDR3 loop reads CASSPRDRGGVEQFF. In DNA, the CDR3 is TGCGCCAGCAGCCCCAGGGACCGCGGGGGTGTTGAGCAGTTCTTC.

This clone was detected a few times. This chain uses TRBV6-5 with TRBJ2-5; D is possibly TRBD1 (5 bases). Trimming shortened V by 0 bases and J by 4 bases, and 12 bases separated the two germline ends. Germline V CDR1 and CDR2: MNHEY, SVGAGI. This CDR3 comprises 15 residues. The CDR3 is CASSYSRDMGETQYF. The DNA of the CDR3 is TGTGCCAGCAGTTACTCCAGGGATATGGGAGAGACCCAGTACTTC.

A remark on this clone: An end of the junction does not agree with germline; a read error may underlie this. The rearrangement joins TRBV6-1 to TRBJ2-7; TRBD1 is a possible D gene (5 bases). CDR3 length equals 16 residues. Germline V gene data show CDR1 as MNHNS and CDR2 as SASEGT. Here the CDR3 DNA reads TGTGCCAGCAGTCAAGCCTGGACATCTCCCTCCTACGAGCAGTACTTC. It translates to CASSQAWTSPSYEQYF.

A few counts support this clone. This chain joins TRBV7-9 and TRBJ1-3, with TRBD1 matching 7 bases. The CDR3 is 16 amino acids. Germline-derived CDR1 and CDR2 are SEHNR and FQNEAQ (reference sequence). The J segment lost 0 bases and the V segment lost 5 bases, leaving 7 bases of the junction unmatched. CDR3 nucleotides: TGTGCCAGCAGCCCGCGGACAGGACTCTCTGGAAACACCATATATTTT. Translation gives CASSPRTGLSGNTIYF.

CDR3 DNA sequence: TGTGCCATCTCGCCTAGCGGGTACAATGAGCAGTTCTTC. Translated: CAISPSGYNEQFF. V gene TRBV10-3 combines with J gene TRBJ2-1; 8 nucleotides match TRBD2. Per germline, CDR1 ENHRY and CDR2 SYGVKD. CDR3 size: 13 residues. Losses at the gene ends were 8 bases for V and 4 bases for J; bases not matched to a gene: 4.

The rearrangement links TRBV6-1 to TRBJ2-3; D unresolved. The CDR3 is made up of 14 amino acids. Trimming removed 8 bases from V and 2 bases from J, with 14 bases in between. CDR1 MNHNS and CDR2 SASEGT come from the germline V gene. The CDR3 DNA reads as TGTGCCAGCGCTATTTTGGGCTTCACAGATACGCAGTATTTT. This codes for CASAILGFTDTQYF.

V gene TRBV5-1 combines with J gene TRBJ1-4; tentatively, D is TRBD1 (6 bases). Between the trimmed V and J ends, which lost 4 bases and 0 bases, there was a span of 13 bases. Germline CDR1 reads SGHRS; CDR2 reads YFSETQ. The CDR3 length is 16 residues. CDR3: CASSIGTRATNEKLFF. The CDR3 DNA reads TGCGCCAGCAGCATAGGGACACGGGCAACTAATGAAAAACTGTTTTTT.

This chain links TRBV9 with TRBJ2-3; D may be TRBD2 (5 bases). Germline CDR1 reads SGDLS; CDR2 reads YYNGEE. The CDR3 is 15 amino acids. Trimming removed 7 bases from V and 3 bases from J, with 18 bases in between. The CDR3 DNA follows: TGTGCCAGCGGGGTAGAAACGGGGTGGACAGATACGCAGTATTTT. Translated: CASGVETGWTDTQYF.

The gene calls are TRBV7-2 and TRBJ2-7; D is perhaps TRBD2 (6 bases). Germline-derived CDR1 and CDR2 are SGHTA and FQGNSA. V lost 2 bases to trimming and J lost 4 bases, with 12 bases between them. CDR3 size: 14 residues. CDR3 region: CASSLRGGGYEQYF. In nucleotides, the CDR3 is TGTGCCAGCAGCTTAAGGGGTGGGGGGTACGAGCAGTACTTC.

The table lists this clone with a few counts. This chain joins TRBV27 and TRBJ2-7; weak D call: TRBD2 (7 bases). Germline CDR1 MNHEY, CDR2 SMNVEV (reference sequence). The CDR3 extends over 15 amino acids. Trimming took 6 bases from V and 0 from J, leaving 15 bases between them. CDR3 nucleotides: TGTGCCAGCAGCCCCGCGGGGGCCCCCTCCTACGAGCAGTACTTC. Translating gives CASSPAGAPSYEQYF.

The chain uses TRBV4-2 and TRBJ2-2; D not resolved. The CDR3 spans 13 residues. V lost 4 bases and J lost 6, with 9 bases in between. Germline V lookup: CDR1 LGHNA, CDR2 YNFKEQ. CDR3 DNA: TGTGCCAGCAGCCCCCCCCTAGCCGGGGAGCTGTTTTTT. This encodes CASSPPLAGELFF.

The chain employs TRBV15 and TRBJ1-5; D ambiguous. V shed 0 bases and J shed 11 bases, with 17 bases lying between them. Germline V gene data show CDR1 as LNHNV and CDR2 as YYDKDF (reference sequence). CDR3 length: 15 amino acids. This CDR3 reads CATSRDPSAASAQHF. The CDR3 nucleotides read TGTGCCACCAGCAGAGATCCAAGTGCCGCCTCGGCCCAGCATTTT. The full variable domain, in which reference TRBV15 and TRBJ1-5 provide the parts outside the CDR3, is DAMVIQNPRYQVTQFGKPVTLSCSQTLNHNVMYWYQQKSSQAPKLLFHYYDKDFNNEADTPDNFQSRRPNTSFCFLDIRSPGLGDTAMYLCATSRDPSAASAQHFGDGTRLSIL.

The CDR3 sequence: CASSLVQGARDTQYF. The CDR3 DNA reads as TGCGCCAGCAGCTTGGTCCAGGGGGCGAGGGATACGCAGTATTTT. The chain couples TRBV5-1 to TRBJ2-3, with 8 bases matching TRBD1. V was clipped by 0 bases and J by 6 bases; unmatched bases: 6. CDR1 SGHRS and CDR2 YFSETQ come from the germline V gene. This CDR3 is built from 15 residues. Full variable domain (missing parts from reference TRBV5-1 and TRBJ2-3): KAGVTQTPRYLIKTRGQQVTLSCSPISGHRSVSWYQQTPGQGLQFLFEYFSETQRNKGNFPGRFSGRQFSNSRSEMNVSTLELGDSALYLCASSLVQGARDTQYFGPGTRLTVL.

V and J are TRBV7-2 and TRBJ1-5; 10 nucleotides line up with TRBD1. From germline, CDR1 is SGHTA and CDR2 FQGNSA. V was clipped by 4 bases and J by 3 bases; unmatched bases: 6. The CDR3 loop spans 16 amino acids. The CDR3 here is CASSSTGGITNQPQHF. As DNA, the CDR3 is TGTGCCAGCAGCTCGACAGGGGGCATCACCAATCAGCCCCAGCATTTT.

This chain connects TRBV19 to TRBJ2-3; 11 bases are a match to TRBD2. CDR3 length equals 16 residues. Per germline, CDR1 LNHDA and CDR2 SQIVND (reference sequence). V trimming: 2 bases; J trimming: 3 bases; junction bases outside the gene matches: 4. Here the CDR3 reads CASSIPTSGGTDTQYF. In DNA form, the CDR3 reads TGTGCCAGTAGTATACCTACTAGCGGGGGAACAGATACGCAGTATTTT.

This clone occurred once. The CDR3 DNA follows: TGCGCCAGCAGCTTTTGGAGGGGGCGACCGGATGGCTACACCTTC. Translation gives CASSFWRGRPDGYTF. J is TRBJ1-2 and V is TRBV5-1; 7 positions match TRBD1. Germline CDR1 reads SGHRS; CDR2 reads YFSETQ. V lost 2 bases, J lost 6 bases, and 10 bases stayed unmatched. CDR3 size: 15 residues. The complete variable domain, with remaining parts taken from reference TRBV5-1 and TRBJ1-2, reads KAGVTQTPRYLIKTRGQQVTLSCSPISGHRSVSWYQQTPGQGLQFLFEYFSETQRNKGNFPGRFSGRQFSNSRSEMNVSTLELGDSALYLCASSFWRGRPDGYTFGSGTRLTVV.

The chain links TRBV27 to TRBJ2-7, with D unresolved. V dropped 5 bases and J dropped 6 bases, with 8 bases sitting between them. The CDR3 loop spans 11 amino acids. From germline, CDR1 is MNHEY and CDR2 SMNVEV (reference sequence). The CDR3 here is CASSNRAEQYF. In nucleotides, the CDR3 is TGTGCCAGCAGTAACAGAGCCGAGCAGTACTTC.